This T cell receptor beta chain is drawn from a study of blood T cell repertoires in COVID-19. Study overall: Samples taken during acute and convalescent COVID-19 were collected in the United States, Italy and Spain. In each case, the material was cDNA or gDNA derived from T cells, B-cell-depleted T cells, or PBMCs.

V was pared by 0 bases and J by 3 bases, with 15 bases between. The CDR3 is 16 amino acids. The germline V gene has CDR1 SGHNT and CDR2 YYREEE (reference sequence). Measured with immunoSEQ multiplex PCR; TCRdb has only the in-frame clones, and not every one. The sample lists approximately 270,000 clones, roughly 90% occurring once. Enrollees, 18 to 89 years old, lived in approximately 24 US areas. Symptom resolution, clearance, or two negative PCRs marked the recovered donors of Cohort 3. The sequence was collected from a woman aged 55-70 years who had recovered from COVID-19. The chain uses TRBV5-4 and TRBJ1-2; D possibly corresponds to TRBD1 (6 bases). The sample taken for sequencing was PBMCs or T cells enriched from blood (not recorded which). The CDR3 region is CASSLAMQGMDYGYTF. CDR3 sequence (DNA): TGTGCCAGCAGCTTGGCTATGCAGGGGATGGACTATGGCTACACCTTC.